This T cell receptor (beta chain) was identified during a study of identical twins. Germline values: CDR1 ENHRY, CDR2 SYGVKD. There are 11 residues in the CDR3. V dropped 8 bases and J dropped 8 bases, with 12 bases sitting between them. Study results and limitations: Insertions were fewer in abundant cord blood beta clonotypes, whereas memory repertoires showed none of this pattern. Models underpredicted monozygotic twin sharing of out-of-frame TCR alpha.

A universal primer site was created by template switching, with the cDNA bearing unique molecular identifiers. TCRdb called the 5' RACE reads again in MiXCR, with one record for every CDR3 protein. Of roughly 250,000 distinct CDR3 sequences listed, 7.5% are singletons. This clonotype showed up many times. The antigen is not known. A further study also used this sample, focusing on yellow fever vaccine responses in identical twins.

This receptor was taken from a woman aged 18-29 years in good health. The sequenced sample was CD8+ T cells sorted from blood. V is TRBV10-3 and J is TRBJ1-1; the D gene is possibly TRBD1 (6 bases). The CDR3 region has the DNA TGTGCCATCGGGGACACTATAGAAGCTTTCTTT. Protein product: CAIGDTIEAFF.